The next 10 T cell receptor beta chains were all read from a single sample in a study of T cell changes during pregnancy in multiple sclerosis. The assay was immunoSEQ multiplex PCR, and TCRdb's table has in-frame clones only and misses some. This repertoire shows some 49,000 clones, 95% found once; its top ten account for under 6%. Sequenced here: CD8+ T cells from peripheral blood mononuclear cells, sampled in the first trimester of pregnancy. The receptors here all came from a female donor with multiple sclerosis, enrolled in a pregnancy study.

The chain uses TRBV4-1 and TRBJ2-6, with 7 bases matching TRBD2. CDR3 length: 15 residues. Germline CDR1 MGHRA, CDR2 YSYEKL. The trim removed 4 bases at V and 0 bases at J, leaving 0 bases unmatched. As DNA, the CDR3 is TGCGCCAGCAGCCCGGGAGGCTCTGGGGCCAACGTCCTGACTTTC. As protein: CASSPGGSGANVLTF.

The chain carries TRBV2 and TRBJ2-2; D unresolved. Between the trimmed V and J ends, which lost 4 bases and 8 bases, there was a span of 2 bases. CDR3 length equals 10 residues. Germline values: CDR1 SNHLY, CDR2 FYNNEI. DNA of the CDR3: TGTGCCAGCAGTGCGGGGGAGCTGTTTTTT. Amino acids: CASSAGELFF.

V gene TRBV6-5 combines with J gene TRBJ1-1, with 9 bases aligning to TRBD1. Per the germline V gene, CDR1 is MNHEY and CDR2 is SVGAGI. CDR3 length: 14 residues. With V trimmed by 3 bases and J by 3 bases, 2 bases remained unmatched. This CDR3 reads CASSYGTGHTEAFF. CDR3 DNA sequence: TGTGCCAGCAGTTATGGGACAGGGCACACTGAAGCTTTCTTT.

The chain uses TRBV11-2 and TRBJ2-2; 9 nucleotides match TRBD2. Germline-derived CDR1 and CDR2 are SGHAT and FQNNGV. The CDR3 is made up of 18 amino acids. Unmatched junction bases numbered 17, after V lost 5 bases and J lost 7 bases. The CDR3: CASSLGRSSGRGIGELFF. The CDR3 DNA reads TGTGCCAGCAGCCTGGGTCGCAGTAGCGGGAGAGGGATCGGGGAGCTGTTTTTT.

DNA for the CDR3: TGTGCCAGCAGTGAGATTAGCTTCCACAATGAGCAGTTCTTC. This encodes CASSEISFHNEQFF. The chain uses TRBV6-1 and TRBJ2-1; D is ambiguous. The CDR3 length is 14 residues. CDR1 is MNHNS and CDR2 is SASEGT in the germline V gene. Trimming removed 3 bases at V and 5 bases at J, with 11 bases between.

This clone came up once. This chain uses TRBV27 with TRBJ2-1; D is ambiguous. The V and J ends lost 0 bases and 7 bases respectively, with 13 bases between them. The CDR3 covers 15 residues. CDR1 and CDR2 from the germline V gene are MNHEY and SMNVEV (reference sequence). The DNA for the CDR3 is TGTGCCAGCAGTTTATCGCGGCTTAATCTGAATGAGCAGTTCTTC. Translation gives CASSLSRLNLNEQFF.

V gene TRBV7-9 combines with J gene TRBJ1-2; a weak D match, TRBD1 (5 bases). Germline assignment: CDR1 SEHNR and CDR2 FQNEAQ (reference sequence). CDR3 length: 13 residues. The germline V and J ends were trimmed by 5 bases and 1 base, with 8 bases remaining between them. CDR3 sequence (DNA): TGTGCCAGCAGCCAACAGGATAACTATGGCTACACCTTC. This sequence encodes CASSQQDNYGYTF.

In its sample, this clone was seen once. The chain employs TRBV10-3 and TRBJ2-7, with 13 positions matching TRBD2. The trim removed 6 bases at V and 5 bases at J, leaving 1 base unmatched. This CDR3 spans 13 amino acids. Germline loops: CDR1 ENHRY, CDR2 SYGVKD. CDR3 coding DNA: TGTGCCATCAGAGGACTAGCGGGAGACGAGCAGTACTTC. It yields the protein CAIRGLAGDEQYF.

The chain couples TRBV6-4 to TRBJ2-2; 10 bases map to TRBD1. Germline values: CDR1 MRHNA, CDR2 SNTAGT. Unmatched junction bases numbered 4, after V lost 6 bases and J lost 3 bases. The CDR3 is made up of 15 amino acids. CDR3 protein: CASSPGTGDTGELFF. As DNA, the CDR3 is TGTGCCAGCAGCCCCGGGACAGGGGACACCGGGGAGCTGTTTTTT.

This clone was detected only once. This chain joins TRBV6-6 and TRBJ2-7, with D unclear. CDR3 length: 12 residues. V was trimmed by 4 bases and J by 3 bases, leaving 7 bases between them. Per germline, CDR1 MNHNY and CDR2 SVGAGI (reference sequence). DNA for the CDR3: TGTGCCAGCAGTTCTCCACACTACGAGCAGTACTTC. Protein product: CASSSPHYEQYF.